This T cell receptor beta chain originates from a study of cytomegalovirus exposure and HLA in healthy donors. General study points: Apart from CMV serostatus, no immune exposure information was available. Later analysis placed DRB1 highest and HLA-C lowest in TCR association rates, which differed by HLA locus. Later on, analysis showed that most CMV-associated TCR beta chains appeared to be HLA-restricted.

Of note for this clone: Its target is unknown.

The V end lost 7 bases, the J end lost 0 bases, and 13 bases lay between the germline ends. From germline, CDR1 is LGHNA and CDR2 YSLEER. CDR3 size: 15 residues. Primers for the PCR totalled 60 Vbeta and 13 Jbeta. Data came from immunoSEQ multiplex PCR; TCRdb stores just in-frame clones and leaves some out. The sample has under 200,000 clones; roughly 78% are singletons. All donors participated as healthy donors of bone marrow. Sequenced: PBMCs. The rearrangement uses TRBV4-3 and TRBJ1-5; tentative D call: TRBD1 (6 bases). The clonotype comes from a woman aged 40 to 50 in good health and CMV-seronegative. The DNA of the CDR3 is TGCGCCAGCAAGCGGACAGCCGATAGCAATCAGCCCCAGCATTTT. Protein product: CASKRTADSNQPQHF.